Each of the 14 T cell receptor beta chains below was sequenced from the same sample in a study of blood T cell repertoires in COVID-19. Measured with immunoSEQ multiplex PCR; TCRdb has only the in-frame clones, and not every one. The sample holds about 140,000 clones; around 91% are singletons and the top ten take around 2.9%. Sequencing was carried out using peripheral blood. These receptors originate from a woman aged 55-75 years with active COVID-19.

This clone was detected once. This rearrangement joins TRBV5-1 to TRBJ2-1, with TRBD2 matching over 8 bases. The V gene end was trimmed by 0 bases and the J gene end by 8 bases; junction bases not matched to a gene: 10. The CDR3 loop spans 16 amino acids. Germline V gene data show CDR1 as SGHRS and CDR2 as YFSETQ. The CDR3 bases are TGCGCCAGCAGCTTGGCGGCGGGAGGCCAAGGGGATGAGCAGTTCTTC. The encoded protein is CASSLAAGGQGDEQFF.

The CDR3 nucleotides are TGTGCCAGTAGTATAGCGGTACGGAGCAATCAGCCCCAGCATTTT. Translated, it gives CASSIAVRSNQPQHF. The genes are TRBV19 and TRBJ1-5; unclear D gene. Deletions cut 1 base from V and 1 base from J, with 8 bases between. Germline CDR1 LNHDA, CDR2 SQIVND (reference sequence). This CDR3 spans 15 amino acids. The full variable domain, completed using reference TRBV19 and TRBJ1-5, is DGGITQSPKYLFRKEGQNVTLSCEQNLNHDAMYWYRQDPGQGLRLIYYSQIVNDFQKGDIAEGYSVSREKKESFPLTVTSAQKNPTAFYLCASSIAVRSNQPQHFGDGTRLSIL.

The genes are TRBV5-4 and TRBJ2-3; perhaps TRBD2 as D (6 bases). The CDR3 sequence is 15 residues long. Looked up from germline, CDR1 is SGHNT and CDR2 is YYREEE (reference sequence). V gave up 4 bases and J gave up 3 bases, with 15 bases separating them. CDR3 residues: CASSLGAGGTDTQYF. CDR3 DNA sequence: TGTGCCAGCAGCCTAGGGGCAGGAGGGACAGATACGCAGTATTTT.

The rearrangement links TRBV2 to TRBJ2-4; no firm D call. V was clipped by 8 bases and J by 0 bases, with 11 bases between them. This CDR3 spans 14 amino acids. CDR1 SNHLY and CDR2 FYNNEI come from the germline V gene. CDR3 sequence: CASRHRPAKNIQYF. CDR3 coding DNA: TGTGCCAGCCGCCACAGACCAGCCAAAAACATTCAGTACTTC.

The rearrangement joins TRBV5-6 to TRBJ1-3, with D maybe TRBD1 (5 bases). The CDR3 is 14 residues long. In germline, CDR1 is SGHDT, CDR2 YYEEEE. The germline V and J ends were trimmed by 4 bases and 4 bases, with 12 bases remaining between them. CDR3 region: CASSPTGLGNTIYF. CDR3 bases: TGTGCCAGCAGCCCCACAGGTTTGGGAAACACCATATATTTT.

CDR3 DNA sequence: TGTGCCAGCAGCGCACAGAAGAGGCAGTACTTC. It specifies CASSAQKRQYF. This sequence joins TRBV7-2 and TRBJ2-7; no definite D call. Per the germline V gene, CDR1 is SGHTA and CDR2 is FQGNSA. This CDR3 spans 11 amino acids. V lost 5 bases and J lost 9, with 11 bases in between.

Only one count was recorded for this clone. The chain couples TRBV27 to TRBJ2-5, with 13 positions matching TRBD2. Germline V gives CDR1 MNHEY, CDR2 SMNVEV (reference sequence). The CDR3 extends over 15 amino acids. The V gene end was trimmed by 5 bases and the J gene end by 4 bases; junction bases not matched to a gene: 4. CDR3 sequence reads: CASSPGTSGTETQYF. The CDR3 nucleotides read TGTGCCAGCAGTCCGGGGACTAGCGGGACAGAGACCCAGTACTTC.

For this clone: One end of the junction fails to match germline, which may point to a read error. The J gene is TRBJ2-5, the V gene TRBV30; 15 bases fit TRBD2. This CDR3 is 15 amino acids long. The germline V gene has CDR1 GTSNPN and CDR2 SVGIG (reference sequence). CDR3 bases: TGTGCCTGGACGGGGCCCGGACTAGCGGGAGGGGACACCCACTTC. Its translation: CAWTGPGLAGGDTHF.

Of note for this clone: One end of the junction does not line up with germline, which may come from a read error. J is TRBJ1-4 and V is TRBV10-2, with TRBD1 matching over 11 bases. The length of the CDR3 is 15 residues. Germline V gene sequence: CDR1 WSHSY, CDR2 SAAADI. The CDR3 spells CASSVDRGLSQTLSF. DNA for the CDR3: TGCGCCAGCAGCGTGGACAGGGGGCTTTCCCAAACTTTGTCTTTT.

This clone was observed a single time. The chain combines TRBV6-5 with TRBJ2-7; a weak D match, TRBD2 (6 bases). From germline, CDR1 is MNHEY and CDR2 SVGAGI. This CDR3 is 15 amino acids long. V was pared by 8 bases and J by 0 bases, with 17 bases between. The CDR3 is CASAELARSSYEQYF. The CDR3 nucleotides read TGTGCCAGCGCCGAACTAGCTAGGAGCTCCTACGAGCAGTACTTC.

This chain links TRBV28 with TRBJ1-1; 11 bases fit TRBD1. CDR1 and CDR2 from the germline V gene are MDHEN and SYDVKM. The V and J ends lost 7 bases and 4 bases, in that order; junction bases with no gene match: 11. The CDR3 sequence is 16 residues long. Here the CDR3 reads CASNSRTGGWSTEAFF. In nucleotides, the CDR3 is TGTGCCAGCAATTCCCGGACAGGGGGCTGGAGCACTGAAGCTTTCTTT.

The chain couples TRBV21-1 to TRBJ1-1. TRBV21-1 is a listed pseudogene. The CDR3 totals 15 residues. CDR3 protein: CASSIPRLTNTEAFF. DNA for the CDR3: TGTGCCAGCAGCATCCCTAGGTTGACGAACACTGAAGCTTTCTTT.

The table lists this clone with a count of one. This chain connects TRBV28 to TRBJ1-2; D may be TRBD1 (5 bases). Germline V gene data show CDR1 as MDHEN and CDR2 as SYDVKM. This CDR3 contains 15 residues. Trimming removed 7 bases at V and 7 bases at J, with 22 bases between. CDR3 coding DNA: TGTGCCAGCACCCCGGCGGGGGAAACTAAGCCTGGCTACACCTTC. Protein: CASTPAGETKPGYTF.

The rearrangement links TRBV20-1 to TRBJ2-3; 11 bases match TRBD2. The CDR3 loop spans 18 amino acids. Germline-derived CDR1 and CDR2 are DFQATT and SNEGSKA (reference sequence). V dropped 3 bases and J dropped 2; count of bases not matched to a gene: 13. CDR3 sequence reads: CSASRPGLAAPPTDTQYF. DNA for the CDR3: TGCAGTGCTAGTCGCCCGGGACTAGCGGCCCCACCCACAGATACGCAGTATTTT.